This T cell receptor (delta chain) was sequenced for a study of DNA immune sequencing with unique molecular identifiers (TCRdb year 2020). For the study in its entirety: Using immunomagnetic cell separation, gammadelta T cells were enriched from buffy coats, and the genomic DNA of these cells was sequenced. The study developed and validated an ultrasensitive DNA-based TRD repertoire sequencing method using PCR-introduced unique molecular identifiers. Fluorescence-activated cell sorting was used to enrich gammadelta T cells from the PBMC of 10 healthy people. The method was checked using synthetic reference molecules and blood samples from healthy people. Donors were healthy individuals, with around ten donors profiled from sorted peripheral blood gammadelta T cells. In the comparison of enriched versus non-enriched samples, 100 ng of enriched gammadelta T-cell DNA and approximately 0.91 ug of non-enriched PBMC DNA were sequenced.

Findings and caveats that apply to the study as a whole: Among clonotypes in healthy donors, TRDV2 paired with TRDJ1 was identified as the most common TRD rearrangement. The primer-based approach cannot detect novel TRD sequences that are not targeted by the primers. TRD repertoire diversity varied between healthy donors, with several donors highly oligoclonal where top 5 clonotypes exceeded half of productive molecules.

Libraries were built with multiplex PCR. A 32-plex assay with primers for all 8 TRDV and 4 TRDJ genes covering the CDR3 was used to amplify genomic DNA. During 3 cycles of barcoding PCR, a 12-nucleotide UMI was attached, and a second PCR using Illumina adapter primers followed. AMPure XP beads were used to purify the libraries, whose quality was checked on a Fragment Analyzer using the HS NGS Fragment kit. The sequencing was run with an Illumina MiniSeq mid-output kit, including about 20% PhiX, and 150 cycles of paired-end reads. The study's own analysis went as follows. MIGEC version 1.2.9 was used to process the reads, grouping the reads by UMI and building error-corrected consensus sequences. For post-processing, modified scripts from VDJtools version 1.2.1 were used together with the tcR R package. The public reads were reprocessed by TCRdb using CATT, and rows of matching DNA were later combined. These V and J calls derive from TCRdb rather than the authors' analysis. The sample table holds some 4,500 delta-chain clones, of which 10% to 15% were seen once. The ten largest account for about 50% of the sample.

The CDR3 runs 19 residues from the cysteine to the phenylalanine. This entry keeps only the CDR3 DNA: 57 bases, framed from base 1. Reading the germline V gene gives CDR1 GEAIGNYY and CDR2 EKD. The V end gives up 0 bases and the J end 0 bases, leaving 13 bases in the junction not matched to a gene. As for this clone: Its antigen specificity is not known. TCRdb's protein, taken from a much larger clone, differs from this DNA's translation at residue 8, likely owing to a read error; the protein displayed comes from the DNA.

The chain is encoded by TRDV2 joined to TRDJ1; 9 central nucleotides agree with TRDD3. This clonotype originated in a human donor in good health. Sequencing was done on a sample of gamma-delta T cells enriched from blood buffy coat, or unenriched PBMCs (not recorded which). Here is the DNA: TGTGCCTGTGACACCTTGTCTTCACTGGGGGAAGAGTACACCGATAAACTCATCTTT. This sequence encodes CACDTLSSLGEEYTDKLIF.